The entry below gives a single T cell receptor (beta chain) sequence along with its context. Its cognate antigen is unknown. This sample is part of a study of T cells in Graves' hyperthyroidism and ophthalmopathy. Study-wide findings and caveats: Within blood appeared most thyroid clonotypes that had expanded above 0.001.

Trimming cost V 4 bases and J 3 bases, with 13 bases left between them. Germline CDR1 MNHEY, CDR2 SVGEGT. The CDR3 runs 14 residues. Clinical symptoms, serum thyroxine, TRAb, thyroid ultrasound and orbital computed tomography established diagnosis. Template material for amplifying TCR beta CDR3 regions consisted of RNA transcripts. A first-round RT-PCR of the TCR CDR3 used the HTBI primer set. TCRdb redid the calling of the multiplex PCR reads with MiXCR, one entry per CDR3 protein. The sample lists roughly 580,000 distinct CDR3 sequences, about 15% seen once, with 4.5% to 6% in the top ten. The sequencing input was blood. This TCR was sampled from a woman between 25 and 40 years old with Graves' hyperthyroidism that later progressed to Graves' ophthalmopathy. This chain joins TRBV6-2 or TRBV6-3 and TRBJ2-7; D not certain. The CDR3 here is CASSLLGTNYEQYF. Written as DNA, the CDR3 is TGTGCCAGCAGTTTACTCGGAACAAACTACGAGCAGTACTTC.